The 22 T cell receptor beta chains below come from one sample, sequenced in a study of beta chain features in type 1 diabetes. Expressed TCRB transcripts were sequenced, since all the RNA that had been isolated was reverse transcribed. Repertoires were generated with immunoSEQ multiplex PCR, while TCRdb's copy carries only in-frame clones and drops some. The sample consists of 500,000 to 700,000 clones, around 15% of them appearing once. The sequenced material came from naive CD4+ T cells from blood. The receptor set was obtained from a man between 18 and 29 years old in good health.

This chain links TRBV7-3 with TRBJ2-6; 10 bases map to TRBD1. CDR1 is SGHTA and CDR2 is FQGTGA in the germline V gene. This CDR3 region has 17 residues. Trimming cost V 5 bases and J 2 bases; bases outside gene matches: 6. This CDR3 reads CASSPADRGPGANVLTF. CDR3 in DNA: TGTGCCAGCAGCCCCGCCGACAGGGGGCCTGGGGCCAACGTCCTGACTTTC.

Only a few counts were recorded for this clone. The chain links TRBV10-3 to TRBJ2-3; D is uncertain. Trimming took off 8 bases at V and 0 bases at J, with 12 bases between the two ends. Germline V gene data show CDR1 as ENHRY and CDR2 as SYGVKD. The CDR3 is made up of 14 amino acids. The CDR3 reads CAIAQADSTDTQYF. The CDR3 DNA is TGTGCCATCGCGCAGGCAGACAGCACAGATACGCAGTATTTT.

The rearrangement joins TRBV7-9 to TRBJ2-5, with D possibly being TRBD2 (6 bases). The CDR3 totals 14 residues. Looked up from germline, CDR1 is SEHNR and CDR2 is FQNEAQ (reference sequence). Trimming removed 8 bases at V and 2 bases at J, with 15 bases between. The CDR3 DNA sequence: TGTGCCAGCTCGCGGTGGGGACTTCAAGAGACCCAGTACTTC. Amino acid sequence: CASSRWGLQETQYF. Combining the CDR3 with reference TRBV7-9 and TRBJ2-5 gives the whole variable domain DTGVSQNPRHKITKRGQNVTFRCDPISEHNRLYWYRQTLGQGPEFLTYFQNEAQLEKSRLLSDRFSAERPKGSFSTLEIQRTEQGDSAMYLCASSRWGLQETQYFGPGTRLLVL.

This clone was found a few times. V is TRBV5-1 and J is TRBJ2-1, with 8 bases matching TRBD2. The CDR3 has 13 amino acids. Germline V lookup: CDR1 SGHRS, CDR2 YFSETQ. V shed 2 bases and J 7 bases; nucleotides not matched to a gene: 2. The CDR3 nucleotides are TGCGCCAGCAGCTTAGGCGGGAGGAATGAGCAGTTCTTC. Protein: CASSLGGRNEQFF.

This chain links TRBV5-4 with TRBJ1-5; perhaps TRBD1 as D (6 bases). This CDR3 contains 14 residues. The V gene lost 0 bases and the J gene lost 2 bases, with 6 bases spanning the gap. The germline V gene has CDR1 SGHNT and CDR2 YYREEE (reference sequence). In DNA, the CDR3 is TGTGCCAGCAGCTTGGACAGGGGCAATCAGCCCCAGCATTTT. Amino acids: CASSLDRGNQPQHF.

This clone has just a few counts. The chain recombines TRBV30 with TRBJ2-7, with 8 positions matching TRBD1. The ends lost 0 bases at V and 2 bases at J; junction bases unmatched: 6. The CDR3 runs 15 residues. Germline V lookup: CDR1 GTSNPN, CDR2 SVGIG (reference sequence). The CDR3 loop reads CAWSVRDRITYEQYF. CDR3 nucleotide sequence: TGTGCCTGGAGTGTCCGGGACAGGATTACCTACGAGCAGTACTTC.

This clone was observed many times. The chain combines TRBV5-4 with TRBJ1-4; 9 positions match TRBD1. The germline V gene has CDR1 SGHNT and CDR2 YYREEE (reference sequence). The V gene end was trimmed by 3 bases and the J gene end by 12 bases; junction bases not matched to a gene: 3. The CDR3 runs 12 residues. The CDR3 sequence is CASSSWTGELFF. The DNA of the CDR3 is TGTGCCAGCAGCTCTTGGACAGGGGAACTGTTTTTT.

This clone has more than one count but fewer than ten. The chain recombines TRBV19 with TRBJ1-1; D call uncertain. CDR1 LNHDA and CDR2 SQIVND come from the germline V gene (reference sequence). This CDR3 has 15 residues. The V end lost 9 bases, the J end lost 3 bases, and 20 bases lay between the germline ends. CDR3 amino acids: CASTNPLDWDTEAFF. The CDR3 DNA is TGTGCCAGCACAAACCCCCTCGACTGGGACACTGAAGCTTTCTTT.

This clone was recorded a few times. The CDR3 coding sequence is TGTGCCAGTAGGGGACTAGCGGGAGAGACCGGGGAGCTGTTTTTT. Translation: CASRGLAGETGELFF. The chain uses TRBV19 and TRBJ2-2, with 14 bases fitting TRBD2. CDR1 LNHDA and CDR2 SQIVND come from the germline V gene (reference sequence). The J segment lost 5 bases and the V segment lost 6 bases, leaving 2 bases of the junction unmatched. The CDR3 spans 15 residues.

This clone was found a few times. The rearrangement links TRBV4-2 to TRBJ2-3; no clear D gene. In germline, CDR1 is LGHNA, CDR2 YNFKEQ. The CDR3 consists of 12 residues. The V gene lost 2 bases and the J gene lost 6 bases, with 6 bases spanning the gap. DNA of the CDR3: TGTGCCAGCAGCCAAAACGGGGATACGCAGTATTTT. As protein: CASSQNGDTQYF.

The chain couples TRBV29-1 to TRBJ1-1; TRBD1 might be the D (6 bases). V lost 2 bases and J lost 4, with 14 bases in between. The CDR3 spans 14 residues. Germline V CDR1 and CDR2: SQVTM, ANQGSEA. For the CDR3, the DNA is TGCAGCGTTGAAAAGCGACCGGACAGCACTGAAGCTTTCTTT. Its protein is CSVEKRPDSTEAFF.

This clone appeared a few times. The genes are TRBV9 and TRBJ2-7, with 11 bases fitting TRBD2. The ends lost 3 bases at V and 6 bases at J; junction bases unmatched: 11. The CDR3 is 16 residues long. Germline CDR1 reads SGDLS; CDR2 reads YYNGEE. CDR3 nucleotide sequence: TGTGCCAGCAGCGGACAGGGACTAGCGGCCCCTGCCGAGCAGTACTTC. As protein: CASSGQGLAAPAEQYF. Complete variable domain (other parts from reference TRBV9 and TRBJ2-7): DSGVTQTPKHLITATGQRVTLRCSPRSGDLSVYWYQQSLDQGLQFLIQYYNGEERAKGNILERFSAQQFPDLHSELNLSSLELGDSALYFCASSGQGLAAPAEQYFGPGTRLTVT.

V is TRBV29-1 and J is TRBJ2-2, with D possibly matching TRBD1 (5 bases). CDR1 is SQVTM, CDR2 ANQGSEA, per germline. Trimming took off 5 bases at V and 2 bases at J, with 12 bases between the two ends. CDR3 length equals 14 residues. CDR3 in DNA: TGCAGCGTTCGTTGGCGGACAAACACCGGGGAGCTGTTTTTT. This gives the protein CSVRWRTNTGELFF.

This chain uses TRBV6-6 with TRBJ1-2; D is possibly TRBD1 (5 bases). CDR1 is MNHNY, CDR2 SVGAGI, per germline (reference sequence). The V end was cut by 6 bases, the J end by 3 bases, with 11 bases between. The CDR3 spans 13 residues. The CDR3 DNA follows: TGTGCCAGCAGCCCTGGGGGGTACTATGGCTACACCTTC. Amino acids: CASSPGGYYGYTF.

This clone has just a few counts. This chain uses TRBV7-6 with TRBJ1-1; D possibly corresponds to TRBD1 (5 bases). Per the germline V gene, CDR1 is SGHVS and CDR2 is FNYEAQ. The V and J ends lost 0 bases and 5 bases respectively, with 16 bases between them. The CDR3 extends over 16 amino acids. CDR3 sequence (DNA): TGTGCCAGCAGCTTAGCCCTAATAAGGGGCGGTACTGAAGCTTTCTTT. This translates into CASSLALIRGGTEAFF.

This chain links TRBV4-1 with TRBJ2-1, with 9 bases matching TRBD1. The junction had 5 bases not matched to a gene; V was cut back by 4 bases and J by 13 bases. The CDR3 consists of 12 residues. The germline V gene has CDR1 MGHRA and CDR2 YSYEKL. The CDR3 here is CASSPDRGIQFF. CDR3 nucleotides: TGCGCCAGCAGCCCGGACAGGGGAATACAGTTCTTC.

The chain has TRBV28 and TRBJ1-1, with TRBD1 matching 9 bases. CDR1 is MDHEN and CDR2 is SYDVKM in the germline V gene. V lost 5 bases and J lost 3; bases outside the gene matches: 19. The CDR3 totals 19 residues. The DNA for the CDR3 is TGTGCCAGCAGTCCCCGGGACAGGGAGGCTGGATGGAGGGACACTGAAGCTTTCTTT. It codes for CASSPRDREAGWRDTEAFF.

V usage is TRBV2 and J usage is TRBJ2-4, with a tentative D call TRBD2 (6 bases). The germline CDR1 and CDR2 sequences are SNHLY and FYNNEI. CDR3 length: 15 amino acids. V lost 7 bases, J lost 9 bases, and 22 bases lay in between. CDR3 sequence: CASINAGLPLAIQYF. DNA of the CDR3: TGTGCCAGCATTAATGCGGGACTTCCTTTAGCCATTCAGTACTTC. The variable domain in full, with the rest retrieved from reference TRBV2 and TRBJ2-4, is EPEVTQTPSHQVTQMGQEVILRCVPISNHLYFYWYRQILGQKVEFLVSFYNNEISEKSEIFDDQFSVERPDGSNFTLKIRSTKLEDSAMYFCASINAGLPLAIQYFGAGTRLSVL.

The V and J genes are TRBV28 and TRBJ1-2; TRBD1 is a possible D gene (6 bases). V lost 8 bases, J lost 4 bases, and 11 bases lay in between. This CDR3 is built from 12 residues. Germline V gives CDR1 MDHEN, CDR2 SYDVKM. Here the CDR3 reads CASGPGAYGYTF. The DNA of the CDR3 is TGTGCCAGCGGCCCAGGGGCCTATGGCTACACCTTC.

This clone was seen only a few times. This chain links TRBV6-5 with TRBJ1-2, with D unresolved. The CDR3 sequence is 13 residues long. Germline values: CDR1 MNHEY, CDR2 SVGAGI. V was pared by 6 bases and J by 7 bases, with 15 bases between. CDR3 in DNA: TGTGCCAGCAGCCCTCCCCCGGGGTTTGGCTACACCTTC. Its protein is CASSPPPGFGYTF.

The gene calls are TRBV21-1 and TRBJ2-7. TRBV21-1 is reported as a pseudogene. This CDR3 spans 15 amino acids. Here the CDR3 DNA reads TGTGCCAGCAGCAAAGACCCGGGCATAGGCTACGAGCAGTACTTC. It is translated as CASSKDPGIGYEQYF.

This clone was seen a single time. J is TRBJ2-2 and V is TRBV7-7; TRBD1 or TRBD2 may be the D gene (5 bases each). Trimming removed 3 bases from V and 2 bases from J, with 16 bases in between. The CDR3 covers 17 residues. Germline V gene data show CDR1 as SSHAT and CDR2 as FNYEAQ (reference sequence). CDR3 nucleotide sequence: TGTGCCAGCAGCTTTTCCCCCGGGACCGCAAACACCGGGGAGCTGTTTTTT. This encodes CASSFSPGTANTGELFF.